This TCR beta chain came from a study of cytomegalovirus exposure and HLA in healthy donors. PCR was performed using 60 Vbeta and 13 Jbeta primers. The table came from immunoSEQ multiplex PCR; TCRdb's copy has only in-frame clones and leaves some out. The table lists more than 85,000 clones, approximately 76% of them singletons. About this clone itself: Its antigen remains unidentified.

Whole-study results and caveats: The HLA-A and HLA-B alleles of most subjects were reportedly predicted accurately from TCR beta sequences. Only CMV serostatus was available as immune exposure information. The authors excluded some V segments, including TRBV6-2 and TRBV6-3, as indistinguishable.

The CDR3 runs 14 residues. Germline V CDR1 and CDR2: LNHDA, SQIVND (reference sequence). Unmatched junction bases numbered 11, after V lost 6 bases and J lost 9 bases. Sequencing was done on a sample of PBMCs. The receptor comes from a woman between 45 and 60 years old in good health and CMV-seropositive. The chain uses TRBV19 and TRBJ1-5, with 7 nucleotides matching TRBD1. The DNA of the CDR3 is TGTGCCAGTAGCATACACAGGGGAGTATCGCCCCAGCATTTT. Its translation: CASSIHRGVSPQHF.